These 24 T cell receptor beta chains were all obtained from the same sample, sequenced in a study of regulatory T cells in long-lasting Graves disease. CDR3-region Arm-PCR and iRepertoire HTBI primers produced the TCR beta libraries. A single record per CDR3 protein comes from TCRdb applying MiXCR to the multiplex PCR reads. The profile shows fewer than 350,000 distinct CDR3 sequences, over 15% of them singletons. Time point specified: newly diagnosed GD, antithyroid drugs for less than 3 months. After RNA was extracted from PBMCs, the TCR library was made from it. The sample consisted of peripheral blood mononuclear cells (PBMCs), taken at new diagnosis, from a patient treated with antithyroid drugs. Receptor source: a female donor with Graves disease.

This clonotype was counted at least ten times. The chain combines TRBV13 with TRBJ1-2; D not certain. Trimming pared 5 bases from V and 1 base from J, leaving 17 bases between. The CDR3 spans 16 residues. The germline CDR1 and CDR2 sequences are PRHDT and FYEKMQ (reference sequence). The CDR3 protein is CASSVATTVINYGYTF. In DNA, the CDR3 is TGTGCCAGCAGCGTAGCAACGACGGTGATTAACTATGGCTACACCTTC. Together with reference TRBV13 and TRBJ1-2, the CDR3 gives the full variable domain: AAGVIQSPRHLIKEKRETATLKCYPIPRHDTVYWYQQGPGQDPQFLISFYEKMQSDKGSIPDRFSAQQFSDYHSELNMSSLELGDSALYFCASSVATTVINYGYTFGSGTRLTVV.

The chain recombines TRBV19 with TRBJ2-4, with TRBD2 matching 16 bases. Germline CDR1 and CDR2: LNHDA and SQIVND (reference sequence). After removal of 5 bases from V and 3 bases from J, the junction contained 10 bases not matched to a gene. This CDR3 comprises 19 residues. The CDR3 region is CASSAQGLAGGPYKNIQYF. CDR3 DNA sequence: TGTGCCAGTAGTGCCCAGGGACTAGCGGGAGGGCCGTACAAAAACATTCAGTACTTC.

A few counts support this clonotype. This rearrangement joins TRBV29-1 to TRBJ2-3, with D hard to call. The CDR3 runs 12 residues. V dropped 6 bases and J dropped 7 bases, with 14 bases sitting between them. Germline V gene sequence: CDR1 SQVTM, CDR2 ANQGSEA. The CDR3 DNA reads TGCAGCGTCCAAGAGACACGAAATACGCAGTATTTT. Its protein product is CSVQETRNTQYF.

V usage is TRBV11-2 and J usage is TRBJ1-4, with TRBD1 as a possible D gene (5 bases). Germline V lookup: CDR1 SGHAT, CDR2 FQNNGV. The CDR3 runs to 13 residues. V was clipped by 3 bases and J by 8 bases, with 10 bases between them. The CDR3 spells CASSFGTGEKLFF. The CDR3 DNA reads TGTGCCAGCAGCTTCGGCACAGGAGAAAAACTGTTTTTT.

This clonotype was recorded a few times. The junction and the germline gene differ at one end; a read error may be behind it. The genes are TRBV7-6 and TRBJ1-2; 9 nucleotides agree with TRBD1. CDR3 length equals 14 residues. CDR1 and CDR2 from the germline V gene are SGHVS and FNYEAQ. Here the CDR3 reads CASSLQGARDGYTF. The CDR3 DNA reads as TGTGCTAGCAGCTTACAGGGGGCGAGAGATGGCTACACCTTC.

This clonotype was counted many times. This chain uses TRBV7-2 with TRBJ2-3; D perhaps matches TRBD2 (7 bases). Trimming removed 3 bases at V and 5 bases at J, with 18 bases between. The CDR3 length is 16 residues. The germline V gene has CDR1 SGHTA and CDR2 FQGNSA. CDR3 nucleotides: TGTGCCAGCAGCTTGGGGGGGGCGGGAGTAAGAGATACGCAGTATTTT. This codes for CASSLGGAGVRDTQYF.

This clonotype was seen repeatedly, ten times or more. The chain carries TRBV6-5 and TRBJ1-1; D ambiguous. The V end lost 6 bases, the J end lost 1 base, and 6 bases lay between the germline ends. The CDR3 extends over 12 amino acids. Germline-derived CDR1 and CDR2 are MNHEY and SVGAGI. The CDR3 bases are TGTGCCAGCAGCTATTCGAACACTGAAGCTTTCTTT. Amino acids: CASSYSNTEAFF.

This clonotype was seen repeatedly, ten times or more. This chain connects TRBV15 to TRBJ2-1; 11 bases line up with TRBD2. Losses at the gene ends were 3 bases for V and 4 bases for J; bases not matched to a gene: 5. Germline V CDR1 and CDR2: LNHNV, YYDKDF (reference sequence). This CDR3 comprises 16 residues. CDR3 in amino acids: CATSSKTSGMYNEQFF. CDR3 DNA sequence: TGTGCCACCAGCAGTAAGACTAGCGGGATGTACAATGAGCAGTTCTTC.

This clonotype has more than one count but fewer than ten. The chain has TRBV27 and TRBJ2-2; D call uncertain. The ends were cut back, 4 bases at V and 2 bases at J, with 11 bases in the middle. In germline, CDR1 is MNHEY, CDR2 SMNVEV (reference sequence). This CDR3 comprises 15 residues. The CDR3 DNA is TGTGCCAGCAGTTCGTTCCAACTAAACACCGGGGAGCTGTTTTTT. Encoded protein: CASSSFQLNTGELFF.

This clonotype occurred a few times. The rearrangement uses TRBV10-1 and TRBJ2-1; TRBD2 aligns across 7 bases. Germline V CDR1 and CDR2: WNHNN, SYGVQD (reference sequence). This CDR3 spans 14 amino acids. With 10 bases clipped from V and 5 bases from J, the junction kept 11 bases outside the gene matches. CDR3 sequence reads: CATVPPAGNNEQFF. The CDR3 coding sequence is TGCGCCACCGTCCCCCCAGCGGGGAACAATGAGCAGTTCTTC.

This clonotype was detected a few times. The V call is TRBV6-1, the J call TRBJ1-2; TRBD1 aligns across 9 bases. The CDR3 runs to 15 residues. From germline, CDR1 is MNHNS and CDR2 SASEGT. V trimming: 3 bases; J trimming: 7 bases; junction bases outside the gene matches: 9. For the CDR3, the DNA is TGTGCCAGCAGTGACCTGGGACAGGGCGCGGGTGGCTACACCTTC. Encoded protein: CASSDLGQGAGGYTF.

There are many counts of this clonotype. The chain carries TRBV12-5 and TRBJ2-7; D tentatively reads TRBD1 or TRBD2 (6 bases each). The CDR3 extends over 13 amino acids. CDR1 is LGHNT, CDR2 FRNRAP, per germline. Trimming left V 4 bases short and J 2 bases short, with 9 bases between. As DNA, the CDR3 is TGTGCTAGTGGTTCCGGGGGCCCCTACGAGCAGTACTTC. This sequence encodes CASGSGGPYEQYF. Full variable domain (missing parts from reference TRBV12-5 and TRBJ2-7): DARVTQTPRHKVTEMGQEVTMRCQPILGHNTVFWYRQTMMQGLELLAYFRNRAPLDDSGMPKDRFSAEMPDATLATLKIQPSEPRDSAVYFCASGSGGPYEQYFGPGTRLTVT.

Details on this clonotype: A junction end diverges from the germline sequence, so it may reflect a read error. The chain recombines TRBV7-2 with TRBJ2-4; possible D gene TRBD1, 5 bases. Germline V gene lookup returns CDR1 SGHTA and CDR2 FQGNSA. The CDR3 spans 15 residues. CDR3 DNA: TGTGCCAGCGGCTTCAAAAGGGGAGCCAAAAACATTCAGTACTTC. Amino acid sequence: CASGFKRGAKNIQYF.

This clonotype was counted ten times or more. The V call is TRBV2, the J call TRBJ2-7; weak D call: TRBD2 (7 bases). This CDR3 has 18 residues. V was cut by 5 bases and J by 4 bases, with 27 bases left in between. CDR1 and CDR2 (germline): SNHLY, FYNNEI. The DNA for the CDR3 is TGTGCCAGCAGTACCTCGGCAGGGGACTACCCAAGCTTGTACGAGCAGTACTTC. Its protein is CASSTSAGDYPSLYEQYF.

This chain uses TRBV18 with TRBJ2-2, with 9 bases that match TRBD1. With V trimmed by 3 bases and J by 5 bases, 7 bases remained unmatched. CDR3 length: 16 residues. Per germline, CDR1 KGHSH and CDR2 LQKENI. CDR3 loop: CASSPPDRGWTGELFF. The CDR3 DNA reads as TGTGCCAGCTCACCTCCGGACAGGGGATGGACCGGGGAGCTGTTTTTT.

Only a few counts were recorded for this clonotype. V is TRBV6-2 or TRBV6-3 and J is TRBJ2-3, with 10 bases lining up with TRBD2. Germline V lookup: CDR1 MNHEY, CDR2 SVGEGT. This CDR3 spans 15 amino acids. V lost 6 bases to trimming and J lost 0 bases; unmatched junction nucleotides: 3. The CDR3 protein is CASSPSGRSTDTQYF. Here the CDR3 DNA reads TGTGCCAGCAGCCCTAGCGGGAGAAGCACAGATACGCAGTATTTT.

This clonotype has ten or more counts. This CDR3 reads CASTIGRGSYNEQFF. DNA for the CDR3: TGTGCCAGCACCATAGGGAGGGGATCTTACAATGAGCAGTTCTTC. The chain recombines TRBV11-2 with TRBJ2-1; TRBD2 matches 7 bases. Germline values: CDR1 SGHAT, CDR2 FQNNGV. The CDR3 is made up of 15 amino acids. V gave up 7 bases and J gave up 4 bases; unmatched junction bases: 10. Filled out from reference TRBV11-2 and TRBJ2-1, the complete variable domain reads EAGVAQSPRYKIIEKRQSVAFWCNPISGHATLYWYQQILGQGPKLLIQFQNNGVVDDSQLPKDRFSAERLKGVDSTLKIQPAKLEDSAVYLCASTIGRGSYNEQFFGPGTRLTVL.

As regards this clonotype: A read error may produce the germline difference seen at one junction end. This rearrangement joins TRBV18 to TRBJ2-2; 7 bases fit TRBD1. This CDR3 comprises 15 residues. Germline CDR1 and CDR2: KGHSH and LQKENI. CDR3 in DNA: TGTGCCAGCTCCCCCGGGACAGCGAACACCTGGGAGCTGTTTTTT. Translating it yields CASSPGTANTWELFF. The whole variable domain, filled in from reference TRBV18 and TRBJ2-2, reads NAGVMQNPRHLVRRRGQEARLRCSPMKGHSHVYWYRQLPEEGLKFMVYLQKENIIDESGMPKERFSAEFPKEGPSILRIQQVVRGDSAAYFCASSPGTANTWELFFGEGSRLTVL.

This clonotype was seen ten or more times. CDR3 DNA sequence: TGCAGTGCCCCCCGGGCCCCTTTGAGTTTTGGCTACACCTTC. It yields the protein CSAPRAPLSFGYTF. The chain employs TRBV20-1 and TRBJ1-2; D call uncertain. Germline CDR1 reads DFQATT; CDR2 reads SNEGSKA (reference sequence). This CDR3 contains 14 residues. Trimming cost V 6 bases and J 7 bases, with 21 bases left between them.

This CDR3 is CASSRAGQGKETQYF. CDR3 nucleotide sequence: TGTGCCAGCAGCCGAGCGGGACAAGGGAAAGAGACCCAGTACTTC. This sequence joins TRBV6-1 and TRBJ2-5, with D perhaps TRBD2 (7 bases). Germline loops: CDR1 MNHNS, CDR2 SASEGT. V lost 6 bases and J lost 3, with 17 bases in between. This CDR3 comprises 15 residues.

J is TRBJ2-2 and V is TRBV2; 10 nucleotides match TRBD2. V shed 4 bases, J shed 5 bases, and the junction held 4 bases outside the gene matches. The CDR3 runs to 15 residues. CDR1 is SNHLY and CDR2 is FYNNEI in the germline V gene. Here the CDR3 DNA reads TGTGCCAGCAGTGTAAAACTAGCGGGAACCGGGGAGCTGTTTTTT. This sequence encodes CASSVKLAGTGELFF.

On this clonotype itself: This could be a read error, since a much larger clone is one nucleotide away. This chain joins TRBV5-6 and TRBJ1-6; D not certain. Germline loops: CDR1 SGHDT, CDR2 YYEEEE. The CDR3 extends over 12 amino acids. The CDR3 DNA sequence: TGTGCCGGCAGCTTGCTCCATTCACCCCTCCACTTT. Amino acid sequence: CAGSLLHSPLHF.

This clonotype was counted many times. The rearrangement links TRBV6-1 to TRBJ2-6; D is unclear. Germline-derived CDR1 and CDR2 are MNHNS and SASEGT. Trimming stripped 11 bases from V and 1 base from J, with 9 bases between. This CDR3 comprises 13 residues. The CDR3: CALAFSGANVLTF. CDR3 nucleotides: TGTGCCTTAGCCTTTTCTGGGGCCAACGTCCTGACTTTC.

This clonotype has a single count. This chain links TRBV12-3 or TRBV12-4 with TRBJ1-2, with D possibly TRBD1 on 6 matching bases. The CDR3 loop spans 15 amino acids. Trimming pared 6 bases from V and 4 bases from J, leaving 18 bases between. The CDR3 region is CASRGAWARGYGYTF. CDR3 nucleotides: TGTGCCAGCAGGGGGGCCTGGGCGAGGGGCTATGGCTACACCTTC.